The next 24 T cell receptor beta chains were all read from a single sample in a study of T cells in Graves' hyperthyroidism and ophthalmopathy. Researchers took RNA transcripts and amplified the TCR beta CDR3 regions from them. The TCR CDR3 first-round RT-PCR relied on the HTBI primer set. From the multiplex PCR reads, TCRdb called clonotypes with MiXCR, one entry per CDR3 protein. The sample has more than 300,000 distinct CDR3 sequences, around 14% seen once. The sequenced material came from blood. Source of these receptors: a woman aged 55 to 70 with Graves' hyperthyroidism.

The table lists this clonotype with a few counts. The rearrangement links TRBV7-9 to TRBJ1-1, with D perhaps TRBD1 (5 bases). Trimming removed 0 bases from V and 2 bases from J, with 7 bases in between. The CDR3 runs to 14 residues. In germline, CDR1 is SEHNR, CDR2 FQNEAQ (reference sequence). In DNA form, the CDR3 reads TGTGCCAGCAGCTTAGCCAGGGACAACACTGAAGCTTTCTTT. It yields the protein CASSLARDNTEAFF.

This clonotype was seen ten or more times. The gene calls are TRBV20-1 and TRBJ2-3; D is ambiguous. V was cut by 6 bases and J by 1 base, with 5 bases left in between. Germline V gene sequence: CDR1 DFQATT, CDR2 SNEGSKA (reference sequence). The CDR3 contains 11 residues. CDR3: CSAQGTDTQYF. CDR3 DNA: TGCAGTGCCCAAGGCACAGATACGCAGTATTTT.

The chain uses TRBV11-2 and TRBJ2-7; D possibly corresponds to TRBD1 (5 bases). The germline V and J ends were trimmed by 3 bases and 3 bases, with 9 bases remaining between them. The CDR3 has 13 residues. In germline, CDR1 is SGHAT, CDR2 FQNNGV. Written as DNA, the CDR3 is TGTGCCAGCAGCTTGACAGTTCACTACGAGCAGTACTTC. This sequence encodes CASSLTVHYEQYF.

Many counts were recorded for this clonotype. The chain links TRBV19 to TRBJ1-1; D might be TRBD1 (6 bases). Germline lookup yields CDR1 LNHDA and CDR2 SQIVND (reference sequence). Trimming took off 6 bases at V and 3 bases at J, with 17 bases between the two ends. This CDR3 comprises 15 residues. The chain's CDR3 is CASSPQGRGDTEAFF. The CDR3 DNA sequence: TGTGCCAGTAGCCCACAGGGTCGAGGGGACACTGAAGCTTTCTTT.

This clonotype has a count of ten or more. This CDR3 reads CSVVGLAGNEQFF. The CDR3 coding sequence is TGCAGCGTGGTCGGGCTAGCGGGAAATGAGCAGTTCTTC. The chain employs TRBV29-1 and TRBJ2-1, with 9 bases that match TRBD2. Germline CDR1 SQVTM, CDR2 ANQGSEA. The length of the CDR3 is 13 residues. The V segment lost 6 bases and the J segment 7 bases; nucleotides outside the gene matches: 7.

The sample holds many counts of this clonotype. V gene TRBV11-2 combines with J gene TRBJ2-3, with D tentatively TRBD1 or TRBD2 (5 bases each). Between the trimmed V and J ends, which lost 6 bases and 4 bases, there was a span of 17 bases. Germline CDR1 is SGHAT and CDR2 is FQNNGV. The CDR3 has 15 amino acids. CDR3 amino acids: CASRWGPESADTQYF. The CDR3 DNA reads as TGTGCCAGCAGGTGGGGACCCGAGAGCGCAGATACGCAGTATTTT.

This clonotype was picked up many times. The rearrangement joins TRBV6-1 to TRBJ2-5; TRBD1 agrees at 7 bases. V dropped 6 bases and J dropped 1; count of bases not matched to a gene: 5. Germline CDR1 MNHNS, CDR2 SASEGT. CDR3 size: 14 residues. The CDR3 is CASSTDRVQETQYF. CDR3 nucleotide sequence: TGTGCCAGCAGCACCGACAGGGTCCAAGAGACCCAGTACTTC.

This clonotype has a count of ten or more. V usage is TRBV9 and J usage is TRBJ2-5; the D call may be TRBD1 or TRBD2 (5 bases each). Per the germline V gene, CDR1 is SGDLS and CDR2 is YYNGEE. The CDR3 spans 15 residues. With 0 bases removed from V and 5 bases from J, the gap between germline ends came to 14 bases. CDR3 DNA: TGTGCCAGCAGCGTAGGGGCCGGGGACCGGGAGACCCAGTACTTC. It yields the protein CASSVGAGDRETQYF.

This chain uses TRBV5-4 with TRBJ2-3; D perhaps matches TRBD1 (8 bases). Trimming removed 3 bases from V and 5 bases from J, with 13 bases in between. The CDR3 has 14 residues. CDR1 is SGHNT, CDR2 YYREEE, per germline (reference sequence). CDR3 residues: CASSSDREGDTQYF. For the CDR3, the DNA is TGTGCCAGCAGCTCGGACAGGGAGGGAGATACGCAGTATTTT.

The table lists this clonotype with many counts. The chain combines TRBV29-1 with TRBJ2-7, with D perhaps TRBD1 (6 bases). The CDR3 is made up of 14 amino acids. V lost 6 bases, J lost 2 bases, and 17 bases lay in between. Germline V gene sequence: CDR1 SQVTM, CDR2 ANQGSEA. CDR3: CSVQPGHATYEQYF. CDR3 in DNA: TGCAGCGTGCAACCGGGACATGCCACCTACGAGCAGTACTTC.

This clonotype appeared a few times. CDR3 protein: CASSPQLFSGIPRGDTQYF. The DNA for the CDR3 is TGTGCCAGTAGTCCCCAACTTTTTAGCGGGATTCCCCGGGGAGATACGCAGTATTTT. The rearrangement joins TRBV19 to TRBJ2-3, with 8 bases lining up with TRBD2. V trimming: 5 bases; J trimming: 5 bases; junction bases outside the gene matches: 21. The germline CDR1 and CDR2 sequences are LNHDA and SQIVND (reference sequence). The length of the CDR3 is 19 residues. The variable domain in full, with the rest retrieved from reference TRBV19 and TRBJ2-3, is DGGITQSPKYLFRKEGQNVTLSCEQNLNHDAMYWYRQDPGQGLRLIYYSQIVNDFQKGDIAEGYSVSREKKESFPLTVTSAQKNPTAFYLCASSPQLFSGIPRGDTQYFGPGTRLTVL.

Ten or more counts support this clonotype. The chain recombines TRBV9 with TRBJ2-7, with 8 bases matching TRBD1. CDR3 length: 15 residues. V gave up 2 bases and J gave up 2 bases; unmatched junction bases: 6. Per germline, CDR1 SGDLS and CDR2 YYNGEE. CDR3 residues: CASSVTGDGAYEQYF. As DNA, the CDR3 is TGTGCCAGCAGCGTGACAGGGGATGGGGCCTACGAGCAGTACTTC.

This clonotype has only a few counts. This chain uses TRBV7-9 with TRBJ2-2; 9 bases are shared with TRBD2. Germline V gene lookup returns CDR1 SEHNR and CDR2 FQNEAQ (reference sequence). CDR3 length: 17 amino acids. Trimming took 5 bases from V and 4 from J; bases not matched to a gene: 11. CDR3 sequence (DNA): TGTGCCAGCAGCCCCCCGCGCGGGAGGGCCGGCACCGGGGAGCTGTTTTTT. Amino acids: CASSPPRGRAGTGELFF.

This clonotype came up many times. J is TRBJ2-3 and V is TRBV18; 8 bases agree with TRBD2. The CDR3 is 14 amino acids. The V gene end was trimmed by 8 bases and the J gene end by 5 bases; junction bases not matched to a gene: 9. Germline CDR1 KGHSH, CDR2 LQKENI. CDR3 protein: CASLEGLAGDTQYF. The CDR3 DNA is TGTGCCAGCCTCGAAGGACTAGCAGGAGATACGCAGTATTTT.

This clonotype was detected ten times or more. The chain recombines TRBV11-1 with TRBJ2-2, with 14 bases aligning to TRBD2. Germline CDR1 reads SGHAT; CDR2 reads FQDESV (reference sequence). V lost 4 bases to trimming and J lost 2 bases; unmatched junction nucleotides: 15. CDR3 length: 21 amino acids. CDR3 residues: CASSSQPPGLAGVVNTGELFF. CDR3 DNA: TGTGCCAGCAGCTCGCAACCGCCGGGACTAGCGGGAGTAGTAAACACCGGGGAGCTGTTTTTT.

This clonotype came up many times. A much larger clone differs from this one at a single base, so this may be a read error. This chain uses TRBV11-1 with TRBJ2-3, with D maybe TRBD2 (6 bases). CDR1 SGHAT and CDR2 FQDESV come from the germline V gene (reference sequence). Trimming shortened V by 5 bases and J by 3 bases, and 18 bases separated the two germline ends. The length of the CDR3 is 16 residues. The CDR3 coding sequence is TGTGCCAGCAGCCTGGGGACGGGAGTTGGAACAGATACGCAGTATTTT. This gives the protein CASSLGTGVGTDTQYF.

This clonotype was seen many times. The J gene is TRBJ2-1, the V gene TRBV24-1; possibly TRBD1 or TRBD2 for D (5 bases each). The CDR3 covers 17 residues. The germline V gene encodes CDR1 KGHDR and CDR2 SFDVKD. Trimming cost V 0 bases and J 2 bases, with 13 bases left between them. The CDR3 region is CATSDLVGTGTYNEQFF. As DNA, the CDR3 is TGTGCCACCAGTGATTTGGTCGGGACCGGGACCTACAATGAGCAGTTCTTC.

This clonotype was counted a few times. The V gene is TRBV9, the J gene TRBJ2-3; no reliable D call. The CDR3 runs to 16 residues. The germline V and J ends were trimmed by 0 bases and 5 bases, with 16 bases remaining between them. Germline V lookup: CDR1 SGDLS, CDR2 YYNGEE. CDR3 DNA sequence: TGTGCCAGCAGCGTAGGAGGTCGGGCGTCCGGAGATACGCAGTATTTT. It is translated as CASSVGGRASGDTQYF.

This clonotype appeared many times. The chain is built from TRBV24-1 and TRBJ1-2; unclear D gene. The CDR3 has 13 amino acids. The germline V and J ends were trimmed by 0 bases and 7 bases, with 8 bases remaining between them. From germline, CDR1 is KGHDR and CDR2 SFDVKD. The CDR3 coding sequence is TGTGCCACCAGTGATTTGGGAAGAGGTGGCTACACCTTC. Translation gives CATSDLGRGGYTF.

This clonotype has a count of ten or more. CDR3 nucleotide sequence: TGCAGTGCTCTACACGGACTAGCGGGAGGCGAGCAGTACTTC. This encodes CSALHGLAGGEQYF. The J gene is TRBJ2-7, the V gene TRBV20-1; 14 positions match TRBD2. Germline lookup yields CDR1 DFQATT and CDR2 SNEGSKA (reference sequence). The trim removed 5 bases at V and 6 bases at J, leaving 6 bases unmatched. This CDR3 has 14 residues.

This clonotype appeared many times. This chain joins TRBV24-1 and TRBJ1-5; D not resolved. CDR3 size: 12 residues. In germline, CDR1 is KGHDR, CDR2 SFDVKD. Deletions cut 4 bases from V and 7 bases from J, with 7 bases between. CDR3 sequence: CATSEVDQPQHF. The DNA for the CDR3 is TGTGCCACCAGTGAAGTAGACCAGCCCCAGCATTTT.

This clonotype was picked up many times. The J gene is TRBJ2-7, the V gene TRBV20-1, with 8 bases that match TRBD1. In germline, CDR1 is DFQATT, CDR2 SNEGSKA (reference sequence). J lost 0 bases, V lost 5 bases, and 9 bases had no gene match. The CDR3 sequence is 15 residues long. The CDR3 loop reads CSAASQGAGSYEQYF. As DNA, the CDR3 is TGCAGTGCTGCCAGCCAGGGGGCCGGCTCCTACGAGCAGTACTTC.

V is TRBV11-2 and J is TRBJ1-1; D is undetermined. The length of the CDR3 is 11 residues. The V gene's germline CDR1 is SGHAT and CDR2 FQNNGV. Trimming left V 3 bases short and J 5 bases short, with 4 bases between. CDR3 sequence: CASSFSTEAFF. CDR3 nucleotides: TGTGCCAGCAGCTTTAGTACTGAAGCTTTCTTT.

This clonotype was counted only a few times. The chain has TRBV5-1 and TRBJ2-1; the match to TRBD2 covers 11 bases. The CDR3 loop spans 15 amino acids. Germline CDR1 is SGHRS and CDR2 is YFSETQ. V trimming: 3 bases; J trimming: 8 bases; junction bases outside the gene matches: 7. CDR3 region: CASSSTSGSGYEQFF. The DNA of the CDR3 is TGCGCCAGCAGCTCCACTAGCGGGAGCGGCTATGAGCAGTTCTTC. Full variable domain (outside the CDR3, taken from reference TRBV5-1 and TRBJ2-1): KAGVTQTPRYLIKTRGQQVTLSCSPISGHRSVSWYQQTPGQGLQFLFEYFSETQRNKGNFPGRFSGRQFSNSRSEMNVSTLELGDSALYLCASSSTSGSGYEQFFGPGTRLTVL.